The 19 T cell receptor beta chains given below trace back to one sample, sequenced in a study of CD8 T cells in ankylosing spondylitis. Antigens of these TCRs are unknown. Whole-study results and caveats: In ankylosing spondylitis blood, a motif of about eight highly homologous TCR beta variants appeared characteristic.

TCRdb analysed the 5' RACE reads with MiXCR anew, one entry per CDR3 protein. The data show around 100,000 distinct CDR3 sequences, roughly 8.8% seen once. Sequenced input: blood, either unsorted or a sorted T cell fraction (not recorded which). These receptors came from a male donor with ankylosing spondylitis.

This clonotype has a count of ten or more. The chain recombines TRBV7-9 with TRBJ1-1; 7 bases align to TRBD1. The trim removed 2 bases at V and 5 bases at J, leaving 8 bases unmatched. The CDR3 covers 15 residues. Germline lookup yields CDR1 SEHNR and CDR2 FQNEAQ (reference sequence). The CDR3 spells CASSLNRGGKTEAFF. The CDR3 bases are TGTGCCAGCAGCTTAAACAGGGGAGGGAAAACTGAAGCTTTCTTT.

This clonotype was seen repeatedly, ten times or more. CDR3 DNA sequence: TGCAGCGTTGAAGATTCCGGGACAGAGAGCTACGAGCAGTACTTC. The encoded protein is CSVEDSGTESYEQYF. The V gene is TRBV29-1, the J gene TRBJ2-7; TRBD1 matches at 7 bases. Germline V lookup: CDR1 SQVTM, CDR2 ANQGSEA. There are 15 residues in the CDR3. The V and J ends lost 0 bases and 3 bases, in that order; junction bases with no gene match: 8.

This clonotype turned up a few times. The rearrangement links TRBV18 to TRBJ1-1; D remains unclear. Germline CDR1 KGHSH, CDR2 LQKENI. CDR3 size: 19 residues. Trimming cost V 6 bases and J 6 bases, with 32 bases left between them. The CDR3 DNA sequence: TGTGCCAGCTCGAAAAAGGAAACAGTGAGTCGGACTACCAACGCTGAAGCTTTCTTT. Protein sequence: CASSKKETVSRTTNAEAFF.

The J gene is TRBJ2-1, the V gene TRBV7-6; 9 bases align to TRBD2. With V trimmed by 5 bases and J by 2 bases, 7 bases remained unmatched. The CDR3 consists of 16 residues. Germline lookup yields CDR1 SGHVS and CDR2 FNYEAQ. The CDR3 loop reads CASSPQAGGPYNEQFF. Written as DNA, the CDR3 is TGTGCCAGCAGCCCCCAGGCGGGAGGGCCCTACAATGAGCAGTTCTTC. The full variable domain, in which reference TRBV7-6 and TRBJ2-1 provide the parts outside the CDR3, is GAGVSQSPRYKVTKRGQDVALRCDPISGHVSLYWYRQALGQGPEFLTYFNYEAQQDKSGLPNDRFSAERPEGSISTLTIQRTEQRDSAMYRCASSPQAGGPYNEQFFGPGTRLTVL.

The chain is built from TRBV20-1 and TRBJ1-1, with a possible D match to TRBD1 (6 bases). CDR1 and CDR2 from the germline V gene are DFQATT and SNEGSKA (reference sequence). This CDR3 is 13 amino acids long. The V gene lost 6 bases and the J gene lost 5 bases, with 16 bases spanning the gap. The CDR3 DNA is TGCAGTGCCCAACAGGGATTTCGTACTGAAGCTTTCTTT. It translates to CSAQQGFRTEAFF.

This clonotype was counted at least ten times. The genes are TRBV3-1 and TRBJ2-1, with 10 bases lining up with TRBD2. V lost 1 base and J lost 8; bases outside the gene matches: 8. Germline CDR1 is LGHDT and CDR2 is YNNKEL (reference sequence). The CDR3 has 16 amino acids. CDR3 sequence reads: CASSQGLLAGVYEQFF. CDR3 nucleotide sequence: TGTGCCAGCAGCCAAGGACTCCTAGCGGGAGTATATGAGCAGTTCTTC.

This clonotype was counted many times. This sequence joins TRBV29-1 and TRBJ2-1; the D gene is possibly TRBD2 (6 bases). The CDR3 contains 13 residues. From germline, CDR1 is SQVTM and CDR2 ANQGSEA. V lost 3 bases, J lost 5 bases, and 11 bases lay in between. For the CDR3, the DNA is TGCAGCGTTGATTTAGCGGACAACAATGAGCAGTTCTTC. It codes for CSVDLADNNEQFF.

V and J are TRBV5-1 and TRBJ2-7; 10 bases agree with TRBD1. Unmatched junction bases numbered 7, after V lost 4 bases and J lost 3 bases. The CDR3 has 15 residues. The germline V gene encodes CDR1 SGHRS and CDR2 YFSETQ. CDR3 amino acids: CASSMGQGPLYEQYF. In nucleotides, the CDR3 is TGCGCCAGCAGCATGGGACAGGGGCCTCTCTACGAGCAGTACTTC.

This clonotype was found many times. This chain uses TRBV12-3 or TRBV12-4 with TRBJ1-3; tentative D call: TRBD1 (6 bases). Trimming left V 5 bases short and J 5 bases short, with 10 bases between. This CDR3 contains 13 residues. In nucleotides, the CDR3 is TGTGCCAGCAGTCTGGGGGGCAGAAACACCATATATTTT. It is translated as CASSLGGRNTIYF.

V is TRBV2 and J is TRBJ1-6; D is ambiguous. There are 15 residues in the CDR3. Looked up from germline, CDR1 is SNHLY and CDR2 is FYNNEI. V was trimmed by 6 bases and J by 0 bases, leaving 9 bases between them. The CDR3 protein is CASSTPSSYNSPLHF. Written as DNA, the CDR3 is TGTGCCAGCAGCACACCGAGCTCCTATAATTCACCCCTCCACTTT.

The CDR3 DNA reads as TGTGCCAGCAGCTTAGCTCGATCAGACGACTACGAGCAGTACGTC. As protein: CASSLARSDDYEQYV. The chain uses TRBV7-9 and TRBJ2-7; D not resolved. Germline V gene data show CDR1 as SEHNR and CDR2 as FQNEAQ (reference sequence). The CDR3 has 15 residues. V lost 0 bases and J lost 3, with 12 bases in between.

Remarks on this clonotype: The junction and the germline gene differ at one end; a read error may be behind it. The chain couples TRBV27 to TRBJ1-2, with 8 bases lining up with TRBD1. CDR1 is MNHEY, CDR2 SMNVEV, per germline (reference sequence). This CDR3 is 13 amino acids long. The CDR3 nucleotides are TGTGCCAGCGGTTTCGGACAGGGTTACGGCTACACCTTC. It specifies CASGFGQGYGYTF.

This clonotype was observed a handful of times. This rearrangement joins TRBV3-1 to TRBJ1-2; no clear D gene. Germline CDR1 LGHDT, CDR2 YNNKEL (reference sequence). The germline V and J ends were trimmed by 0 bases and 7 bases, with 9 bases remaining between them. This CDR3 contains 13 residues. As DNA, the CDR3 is TGTGCCAGCAGCCAAGATGGAACAGTTGGCTACACCTTC. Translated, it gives CASSQDGTVGYTF.

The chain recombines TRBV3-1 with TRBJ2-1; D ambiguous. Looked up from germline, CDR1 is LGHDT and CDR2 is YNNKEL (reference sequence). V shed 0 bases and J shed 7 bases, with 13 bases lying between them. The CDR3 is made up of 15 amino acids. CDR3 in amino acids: CASSQEGLLGNEQFF. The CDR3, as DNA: TGTGCCAGCAGCCAAGAAGGCCTTCTAGGGAATGAGCAGTTCTTC.

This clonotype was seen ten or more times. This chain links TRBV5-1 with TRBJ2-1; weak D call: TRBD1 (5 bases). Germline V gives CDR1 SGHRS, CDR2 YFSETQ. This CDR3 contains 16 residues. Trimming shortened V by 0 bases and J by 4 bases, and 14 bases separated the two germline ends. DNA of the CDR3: TGCGCCAGCAGCTTGGTGGAGTTGGGGCAATACAATGAGCAGTTCTTC. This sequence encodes CASSLVELGQYNEQFF.

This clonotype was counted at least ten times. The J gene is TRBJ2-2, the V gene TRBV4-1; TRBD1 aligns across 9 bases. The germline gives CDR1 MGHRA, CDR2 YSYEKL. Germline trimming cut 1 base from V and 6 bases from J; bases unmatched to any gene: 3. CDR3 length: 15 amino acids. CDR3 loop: CASSQADRGPGELFF. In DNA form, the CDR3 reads TGCGCCAGCAGCCAAGCGGACAGGGGACCCGGGGAGCTGTTTTTT.

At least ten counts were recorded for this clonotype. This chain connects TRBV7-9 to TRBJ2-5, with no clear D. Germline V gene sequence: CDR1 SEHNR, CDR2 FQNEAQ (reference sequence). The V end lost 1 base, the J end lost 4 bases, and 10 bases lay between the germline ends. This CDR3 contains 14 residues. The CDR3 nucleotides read TGTGCCAGCAGCTTAGTTCTAGGCGGAGAGACCCAGTACTTC. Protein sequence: CASSLVLGGETQYF.

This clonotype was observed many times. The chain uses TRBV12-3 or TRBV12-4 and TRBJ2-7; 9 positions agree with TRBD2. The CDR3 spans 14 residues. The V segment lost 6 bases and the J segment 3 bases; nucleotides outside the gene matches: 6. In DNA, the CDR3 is TGTGCCAGCAGCCAACTAGCGGGTTTCTACGAGCAGTACTTC. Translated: CASSQLAGFYEQYF.

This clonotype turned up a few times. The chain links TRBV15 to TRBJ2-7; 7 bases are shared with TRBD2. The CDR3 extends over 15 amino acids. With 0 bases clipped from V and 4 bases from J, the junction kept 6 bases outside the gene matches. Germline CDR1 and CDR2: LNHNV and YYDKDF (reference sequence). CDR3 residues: CATSRDRGRGYEQYF. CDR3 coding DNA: TGTGCCACCAGCAGAGATCGGGGGAGGGGTTACGAGCAGTACTTC. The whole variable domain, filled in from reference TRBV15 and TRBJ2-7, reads DAMVIQNPRYQVTQFGKPVTLSCSQTLNHNVMYWYQQKSSQAPKLLFHYYDKDFNNEADTPDNFQSRRPNTSFCFLDIRSPGLGDTAMYLCATSRDRGRGYEQYFGPGTRLTVT.